This passage covers 4 T cell receptor beta chains from one sample sequenced in a study of T cells in Graves' hyperthyroidism and ophthalmopathy. Amplified TCR beta CDR3 regions derived from RNA transcripts. In the first-round RT-PCR of the TCR CDR3, the HTBI primer set was used. TCRdb itself ran the multiplex PCR reads through MiXCR, one entry per CDR3 protein. Of just over 550,000 distinct CDR3 sequences listed, around 46% are singletons. The sample comprised peripheral blood or thyroid tissue (not recorded which). All receptors come from a young woman with Graves' hyperthyroidism.

This clonotype was recorded many times. J is TRBJ2-7 and V is TRBV7-9; a weak D match, TRBD1 (5 bases). V gave up 5 bases and J gave up 2 bases, with 7 bases separating them. The CDR3 length is 12 residues. In germline, CDR1 is SEHNR, CDR2 FQNEAQ (reference sequence). CDR3 nucleotide sequence: TGTGCCAGCAGCGCGACAGCCTACGAGCAGTACTTC. Encoded protein: CASSATAYEQYF.

This clonotype showed up many times. V and J are TRBV29-1 and TRBJ1-1; a possible D gene is TRBD1 (5 bases). The CDR3 covers 16 residues. Germline values: CDR1 SQVTM, CDR2 ANQGSEA. V shed 5 bases and J shed 2 bases, with 21 bases lying between them. CDR3 nucleotide sequence: TGCAGCGTTTATTTGGTGCCATCCGACAGAAACACTGAAGCTTTCTTT. This gives the protein CSVYLVPSDRNTEAFF.

The rearrangement links TRBV10-3 to TRBJ2-6; 11 bases are a match to TRBD2. The germline V gene has CDR1 ENHRY and CDR2 SYGVKD. V lost 3 bases to trimming and J lost 2 bases; unmatched junction nucleotides: 6. The length of the CDR3 is 18 residues. For the CDR3, the DNA is TGTGCCATCAGTGATCCCCTAGCGGGAGGCCCTGGGGCCAACGTCCTGACTTTC. As protein: CAISDPLAGGPGANVLTF.

This clonotype was detected a few times. The rearrangement joins TRBV2 to TRBJ1-3; D is unresolved. Per the germline V gene, CDR1 is SNHLY and CDR2 is FYNNEI. CDR3 length: 15 residues. V lost 6 bases to trimming and J lost 0 bases, with 12 bases between them. The CDR3 here is CASSRWKDSGNTIYF. The CDR3 DNA sequence: TGTGCCAGCAGCCGGTGGAAAGACTCTGGAAACACCATATATTTT. Full variable domain (rest looked up from reference TRBV2 and TRBJ1-3): EPEVTQTPSHQVTQMGQEVILRCVPISNHLYFYWYRQILGQKVEFLVSFYNNEISEKSEIFDDQFSVERPDGSNFTLKIRSTKLEDSAMYFCASSRWKDSGNTIYFGEGSWLTVV.